The T cell receptor (beta chain) described here comes from a study of T cells in Graves' hyperthyroidism and ophthalmopathy. Study observations and caveats: Ophthalmopathy could be told apart from stable hyperthyroidism with a 13 V-J model.

RNA transcripts provided the source from which TCR beta CDR3 regions were amplified. TCR CDR3 underwent first-round RT-PCR with the HTBI primer set. TCRdb reanalysed the multiplex PCR reads using MiXCR and keeps one entry per CDR3 protein. Of approximately 700,000 distinct CDR3 sequences in the sample, roughly 15% are singletons; the top ten hold under 8.5%. With a duration under 2 months, the hyperthyroidism was newly diagnosed in patients aged 18 to 65. The authors took PBMCs from 8.5 to 10 ml fresh peripheral blood. Points on this clonotype: The antigen is undetermined.

The length of the CDR3 is 14 residues. With 0 bases clipped from V and 7 bases from J, the junction kept 2 bases outside the gene matches. Looked up from germline, CDR1 is SGHRS and CDR2 is YFSETQ. Sequencing was performed on blood. The chain employs TRBV5-1 and TRBJ2-2; 8 bases are shared with TRBD2. The source of this sequence is a man aged 18 to 29 with Graves' hyperthyroidism. CDR3 residues: CASSLVAGFGELFF. The CDR3 DNA reads TGCGCCAGCAGCTTGGTAGCGGGATTCGGGGAGCTGTTTTTT. The full variable domain, with the rest looked up from reference TRBV5-1 and TRBJ2-2, is KAGVTQTPRYLIKTRGQQVTLSCSPISGHRSVSWYQQTPGQGLQFLFEYFSETQRNKGNFPGRFSGRQFSNSRSEMNVSTLELGDSALYLCASSLVAGFGELFFGEGSRLTVL.